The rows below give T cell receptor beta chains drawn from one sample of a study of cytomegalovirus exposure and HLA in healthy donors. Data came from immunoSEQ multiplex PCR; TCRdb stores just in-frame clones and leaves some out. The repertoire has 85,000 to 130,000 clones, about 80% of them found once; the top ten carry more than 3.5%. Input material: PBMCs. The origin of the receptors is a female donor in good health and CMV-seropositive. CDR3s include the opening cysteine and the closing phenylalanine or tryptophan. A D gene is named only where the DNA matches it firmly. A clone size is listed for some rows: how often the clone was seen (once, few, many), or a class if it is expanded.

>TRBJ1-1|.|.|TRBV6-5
TGTGCCAGCAGCTACGCGGGGGGGTCGACCACTGAAGCTTTCTTT
CASSYAGGSTTEAFF
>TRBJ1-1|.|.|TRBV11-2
TGTGCCAGCAGCCCCCCCAAGAACACTGAAGCTTTCTTT
CASSPPKNTEAFF
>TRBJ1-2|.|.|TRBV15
TGTGCCACCAGCAGAGGAGGGCGAGGCTACACCTTC
CATSRGGRGYTF
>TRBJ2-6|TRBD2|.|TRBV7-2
TGTGCCAGCAGCACGACTAGCGGGGGGGTCGGTGGGGCCAACGGCCTGACTTTC
CASSTTSGGVGGANGLTF
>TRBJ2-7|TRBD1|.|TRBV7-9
TGTGCCAGCAGCTTGAGCCATGCTTCCGGGACAGGGGGCTCCTACGAGCAGTACTTC
CASSLSHASGTGGSYEQYF
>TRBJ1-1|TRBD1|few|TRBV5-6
TGTGCCAGCAGCTACCCCGGGACAGGAATCTCTGAAGCTTTCTTT
CASSYPGTGISEAFF
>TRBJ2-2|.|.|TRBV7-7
TGTGCCAGCAGCTTAGCCCTGAACACCGGGGAGCTGTTTTTT
CASSLALNTGELFF
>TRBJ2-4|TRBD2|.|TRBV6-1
TGTGCCAGCAGTGAAGTGGGCGGGGGGTTAGACATTCAGTACTTC
CASSEVGGGLDIQYF
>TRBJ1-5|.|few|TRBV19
TGTGCCAGTAATAGACAGTTTTATCAGCCCCAGCATTTT
CASNRQFYQPQHF
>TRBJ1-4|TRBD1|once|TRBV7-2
TGTGCCAGCAGCCCCGGGACAGGGGGACGGAATGAAAAACTGTTTTTT
CASSPGTGGRNEKLFF
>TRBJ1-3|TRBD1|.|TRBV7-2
TGTGCCAGCAGCCTAGGGACAGCTGGAAACACCATATATTTT
CASSLGTAGNTIYF
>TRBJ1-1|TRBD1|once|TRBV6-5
TGTGCCAGCAGTTATCTCGACAGGGTTGGCACTGAAGCTTTCTTT
CASSYLDRVGTEAFF
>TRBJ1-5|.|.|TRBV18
TGTGCCAGCTCACCCCAGGGAGGGAGCAATCAGCCCCAGCATTTT
CASSPQGGSNQPQHF
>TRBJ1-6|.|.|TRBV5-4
TGTGCCAGCAGCAATTTGACGGGGTCACCCCTCCACTTT
CASSNLTGSPLHF
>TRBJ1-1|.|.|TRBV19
TGTGCCAGTAGTCCCACGGGGAGGGACACTGAAGCTTTCTTT
CASSPTGRDTEAFF